This T cell receptor (beta chain) was retrieved from a study of cytomegalovirus exposure and HLA in healthy donors. Study-level points and caveats: It was taken for granted in presence/absence analyses that sequencing depth across donors was roughly uniform. Cytomegalovirus-associated status was assigned to around 160 TCR beta chains. Researchers reported that a few CMV-associated chains were confirmed in vitro as CMV antigen-specific. The majority of TCR sequences were rare, yet some public TCRs appeared in many donors.

In the case of this clone: The target antigen is unknown.

This CDR3 spans 15 amino acids. Losses at the gene ends were 1 base for V and 2 bases for J; bases not matched to a gene: 2. CDR1 MNHNS and CDR2 SASEGT come from the germline V gene. The PCR was carried out with 60 Vbeta primers and 13 Jbeta primers. Measured with immunoSEQ multiplex PCR; TCRdb has only the in-frame clones, and not every one. The top ten hold roughly 13% of the sample, which has 150,000 or so clones, approximately 80% seen once. Sequenced sample: PBMCs. The TCR originated in a man aged 25-45 years in good health and CMV-seropositive. This chain joins TRBV6-1 and TRBJ2-3; the match to TRBD2 covers 8 bases. The CDR3 region has the DNA TGTGCCAGCAGTGAAGAACTAGCGGTCACAGATACGCAGTATTTT. This sequence encodes CASSEELAVTDTQYF.